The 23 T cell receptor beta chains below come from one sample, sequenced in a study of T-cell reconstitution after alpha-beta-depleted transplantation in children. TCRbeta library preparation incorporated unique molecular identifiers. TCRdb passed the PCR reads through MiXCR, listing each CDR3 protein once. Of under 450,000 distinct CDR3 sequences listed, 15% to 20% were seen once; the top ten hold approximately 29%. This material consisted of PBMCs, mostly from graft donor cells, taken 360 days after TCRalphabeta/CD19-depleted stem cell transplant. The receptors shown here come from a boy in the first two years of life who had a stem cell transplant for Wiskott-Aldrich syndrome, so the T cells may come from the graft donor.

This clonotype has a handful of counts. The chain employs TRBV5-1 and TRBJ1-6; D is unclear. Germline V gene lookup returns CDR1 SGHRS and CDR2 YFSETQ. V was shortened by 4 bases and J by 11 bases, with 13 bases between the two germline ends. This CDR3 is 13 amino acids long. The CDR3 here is CASSPDRGPPLHF. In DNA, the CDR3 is TGCGCCAGCAGCCCGGACCGAGGGCCACCCCTCCACTTT. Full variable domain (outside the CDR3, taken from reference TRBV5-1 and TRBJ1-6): KAGVTQTPRYLIKTRGQQVTLSCSPISGHRSVSWYQQTPGQGLQFLFEYFSETQRNKGNFPGRFSGRQFSNSRSEMNVSTLELGDSALYLCASSPDRGPPLHFGNGTRLTVT.

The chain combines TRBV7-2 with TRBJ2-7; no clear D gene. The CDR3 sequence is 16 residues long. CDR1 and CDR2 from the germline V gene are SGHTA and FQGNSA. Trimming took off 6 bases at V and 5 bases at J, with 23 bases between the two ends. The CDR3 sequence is CASSLVQRWGLDEQYF. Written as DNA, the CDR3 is TGTGCCAGCAGTCTTGTTCAGAGATGGGGATTGGACGAGCAGTACTTC.

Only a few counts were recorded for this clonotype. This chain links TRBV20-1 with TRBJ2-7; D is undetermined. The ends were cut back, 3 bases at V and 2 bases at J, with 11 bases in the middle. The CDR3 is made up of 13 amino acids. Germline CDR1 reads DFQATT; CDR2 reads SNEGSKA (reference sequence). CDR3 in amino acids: CSASEGSPYEQYF. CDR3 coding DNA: TGCAGTGCTAGTGAAGGGTCACCCTACGAGCAGTACTTC.

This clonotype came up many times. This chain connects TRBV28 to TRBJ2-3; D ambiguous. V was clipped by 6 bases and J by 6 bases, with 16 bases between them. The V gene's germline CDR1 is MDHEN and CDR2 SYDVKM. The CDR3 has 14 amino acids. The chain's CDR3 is CASSGPRPLDTQYF. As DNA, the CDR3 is TGTGCCAGCAGCGGCCCCCGACCCCTTGATACGCAGTATTTT. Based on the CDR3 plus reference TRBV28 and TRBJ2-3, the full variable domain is DVKVTQSSRYLVKRTGEKVFLECVQDMDHENMFWYRQDPGLGLRLIYFSYDVKMKEKGDIPEGYSVSREKKERFSLILESASTNQTSMYLCASSGPRPLDTQYFGPGTRLTVL.

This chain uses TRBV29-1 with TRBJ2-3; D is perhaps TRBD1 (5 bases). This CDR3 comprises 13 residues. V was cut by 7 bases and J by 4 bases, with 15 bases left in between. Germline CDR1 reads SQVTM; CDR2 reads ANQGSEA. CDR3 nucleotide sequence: TGCAGCGCCGAAGGGGCAGGGTCAGATACGCAGTATTTT. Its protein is CSAEGAGSDTQYF.

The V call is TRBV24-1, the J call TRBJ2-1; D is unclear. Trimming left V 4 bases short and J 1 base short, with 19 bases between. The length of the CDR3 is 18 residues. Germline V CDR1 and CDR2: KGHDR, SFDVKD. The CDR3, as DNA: TGTGCCACCAGTGACTCCCCTTTTAGCTATGATTCCTACAATGAGCAGTTCTTC. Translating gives CATSDSPFSYDSYNEQFF.

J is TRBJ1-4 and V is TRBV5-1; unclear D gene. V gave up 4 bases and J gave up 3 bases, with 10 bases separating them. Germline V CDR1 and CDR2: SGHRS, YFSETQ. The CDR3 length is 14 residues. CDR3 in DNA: TGCGCCAGCAGCCGACATGAGGCTAATGAAAAACTGTTTTTT. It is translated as CASSRHEANEKLFF. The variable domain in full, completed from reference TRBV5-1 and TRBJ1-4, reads KAGVTQTPRYLIKTRGQQVTLSCSPISGHRSVSWYQQTPGQGLQFLFEYFSETQRNKGNFPGRFSGRQFSNSRSEMNVSTLELGDSALYLCASSRHEANEKLFFGSGTQLSVL.

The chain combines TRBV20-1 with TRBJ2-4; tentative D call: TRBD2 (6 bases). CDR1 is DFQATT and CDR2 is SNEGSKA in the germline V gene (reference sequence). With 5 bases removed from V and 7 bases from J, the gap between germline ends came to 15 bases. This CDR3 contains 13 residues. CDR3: CSAPRDSGNIQYF. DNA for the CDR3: TGCAGTGCTCCCCGAGACAGCGGGAACATTCAGTACTTC.

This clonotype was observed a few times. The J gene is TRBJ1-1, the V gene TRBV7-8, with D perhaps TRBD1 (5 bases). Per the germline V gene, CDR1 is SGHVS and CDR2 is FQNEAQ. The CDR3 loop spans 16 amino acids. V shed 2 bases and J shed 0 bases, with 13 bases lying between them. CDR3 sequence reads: CASSLMDGRVNTEAFF. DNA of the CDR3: TGTGCCAGCAGCTTAATGGATGGCAGGGTGAACACTGAAGCTTTCTTT. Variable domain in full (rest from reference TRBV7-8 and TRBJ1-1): GAGVSQSPRYKVAKRGQDVALRCDPISGHVSLFWYQQALGQGPEFLTYFQNEAQLDKSGLPSDRFFAERPEGSVSTLKIQRTQQEDSAVYLCASSLMDGRVNTEAFFGQGTRLTVV.

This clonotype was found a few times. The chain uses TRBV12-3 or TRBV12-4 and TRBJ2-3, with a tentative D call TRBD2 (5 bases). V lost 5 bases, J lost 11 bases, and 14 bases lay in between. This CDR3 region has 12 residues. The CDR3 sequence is CASSPLDSEQYF. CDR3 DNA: TGTGCCAGCAGTCCTCTGGATAGCGAGCAGTATTTT.

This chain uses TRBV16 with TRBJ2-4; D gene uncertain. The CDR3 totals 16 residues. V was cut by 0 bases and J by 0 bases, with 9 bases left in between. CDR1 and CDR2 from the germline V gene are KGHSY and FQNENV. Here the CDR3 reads CASSQSLLVAKNIQYF. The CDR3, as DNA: TGTGCCAGCAGCCAATCCCTTCTAGTAGCCAAAAACATTCAGTACTTC.

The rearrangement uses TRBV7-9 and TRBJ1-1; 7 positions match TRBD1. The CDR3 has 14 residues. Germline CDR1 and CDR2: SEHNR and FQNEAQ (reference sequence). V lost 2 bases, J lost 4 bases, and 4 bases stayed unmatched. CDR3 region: CASSLKGASTEAFF. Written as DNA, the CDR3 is TGTGCCAGCAGCTTAAAGGGGGCGAGCACTGAAGCTTTCTTT.

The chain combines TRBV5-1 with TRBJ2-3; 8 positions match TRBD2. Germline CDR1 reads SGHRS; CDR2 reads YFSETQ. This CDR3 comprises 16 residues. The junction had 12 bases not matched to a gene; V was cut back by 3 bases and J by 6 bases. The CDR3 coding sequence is TGCGCCAGCAGCTCCGCACTAGCGGAGGGAGTGGATACGCAGTATTTT. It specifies CASSSALAEGVDTQYF.

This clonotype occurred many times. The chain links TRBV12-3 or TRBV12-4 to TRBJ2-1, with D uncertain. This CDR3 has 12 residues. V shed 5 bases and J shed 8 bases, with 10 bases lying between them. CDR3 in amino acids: CASSLVSDEQFF. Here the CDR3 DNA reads TGTGCCAGCAGTCTAGTTTCCGATGAGCAGTTCTTC.

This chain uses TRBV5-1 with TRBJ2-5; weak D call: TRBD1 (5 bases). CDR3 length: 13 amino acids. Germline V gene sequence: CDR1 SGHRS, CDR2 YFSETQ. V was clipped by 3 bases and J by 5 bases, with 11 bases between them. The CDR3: CASSSQGAETQYF. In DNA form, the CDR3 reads TGCGCCAGCAGCTCCCAAGGGGCTGAGACCCAGTACTTC.

Here the CDR3 reads CASSIDIQGGENTGELFF. CDR3 in DNA: TGTGCCAGTAGTATAGACATACAGGGAGGCGAAAACACCGGGGAGCTGTTTTTT. V gene TRBV19 combines with J gene TRBJ2-2; either TRBD1 or TRBD2 may fit D (6 bases each). The CDR3 totals 18 residues. Trimming removed 0 bases at V and 2 bases at J, with 16 bases between. Germline values: CDR1 LNHDA, CDR2 SQIVND (reference sequence).

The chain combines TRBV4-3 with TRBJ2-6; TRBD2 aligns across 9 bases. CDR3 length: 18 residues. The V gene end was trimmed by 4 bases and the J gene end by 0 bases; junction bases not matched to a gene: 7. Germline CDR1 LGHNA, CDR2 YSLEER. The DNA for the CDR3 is TGCGCCAGCAGCCTATTAGCGGGAGACCTCTCTGGGGCCAACGTCCTGACTTTC. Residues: CASSLLAGDLSGANVLTF.

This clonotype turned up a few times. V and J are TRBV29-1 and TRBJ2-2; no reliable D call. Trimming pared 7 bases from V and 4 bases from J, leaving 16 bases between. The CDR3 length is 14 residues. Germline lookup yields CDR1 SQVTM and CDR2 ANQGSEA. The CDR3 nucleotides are TGCAGCGCCGGGCAAGCTCTTCTCACCGGGGAGCTGTTTTTT. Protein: CSAGQALLTGELFF.

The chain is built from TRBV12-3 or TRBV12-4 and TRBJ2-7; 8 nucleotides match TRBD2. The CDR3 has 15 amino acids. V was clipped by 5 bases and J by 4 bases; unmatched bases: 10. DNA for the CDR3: TGTGCCAGCAGTAGAAAAGGACTAGCAACGTACGAGCAGTACTTC. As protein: CASSRKGLATYEQYF.

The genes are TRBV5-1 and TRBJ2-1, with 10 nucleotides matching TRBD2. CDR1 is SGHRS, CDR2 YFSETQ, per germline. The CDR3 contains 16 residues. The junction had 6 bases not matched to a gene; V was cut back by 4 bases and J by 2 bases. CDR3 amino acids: CASSPAGTSAYNEQFF. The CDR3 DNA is TGCGCCAGCAGCCCAGCGGGGACTAGCGCCTACAATGAGCAGTTCTTC.

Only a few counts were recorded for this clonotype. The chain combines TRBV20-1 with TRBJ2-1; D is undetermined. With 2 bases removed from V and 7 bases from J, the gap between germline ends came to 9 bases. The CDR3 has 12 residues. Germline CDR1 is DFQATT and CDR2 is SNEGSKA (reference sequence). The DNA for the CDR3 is TGCAGTGCTAGACCCTCTGGGAATGAGCAGTTCTTC. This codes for CSARPSGNEQFF.

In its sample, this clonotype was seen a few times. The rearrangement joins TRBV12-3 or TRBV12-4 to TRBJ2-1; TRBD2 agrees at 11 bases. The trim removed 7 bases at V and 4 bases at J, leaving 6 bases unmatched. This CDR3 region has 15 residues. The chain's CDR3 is CASTRRLAGYNEQFF. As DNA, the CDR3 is TGTGCCAGCACCCGAAGACTAGCGGGGTACAATGAGCAGTTCTTC.

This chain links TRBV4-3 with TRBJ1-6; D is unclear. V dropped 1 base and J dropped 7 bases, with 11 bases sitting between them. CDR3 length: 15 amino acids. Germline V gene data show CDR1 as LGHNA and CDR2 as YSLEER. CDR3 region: CASSQAPRLNSPLHF. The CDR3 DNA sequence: TGCGCCAGCAGCCAAGCTCCAAGGCTAAATTCACCCCTCCACTTT.